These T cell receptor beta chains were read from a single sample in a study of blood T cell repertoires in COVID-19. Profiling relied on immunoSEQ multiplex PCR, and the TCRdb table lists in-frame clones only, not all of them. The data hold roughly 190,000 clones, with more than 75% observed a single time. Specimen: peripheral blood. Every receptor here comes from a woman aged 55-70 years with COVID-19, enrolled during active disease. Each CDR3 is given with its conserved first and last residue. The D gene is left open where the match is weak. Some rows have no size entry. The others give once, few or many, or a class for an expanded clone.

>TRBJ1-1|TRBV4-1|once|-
TGCGCCAGCAGCCCTGAACGACAGAACACTGAAGCTTTCTTT
CASSPERQNTEAFF
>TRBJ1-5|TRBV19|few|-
TGTGCCAGTAGTCTGCTATCCGGCAATCAGCCCCAGCATTTT
CASSLLSGNQPQHF
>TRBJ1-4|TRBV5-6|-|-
TGTGCCAGCAGCCAACAGGGATTGGGTGAAAAACTGTTTTTT
CASSQQGLGEKLFF
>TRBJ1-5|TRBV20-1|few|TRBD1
TGCAGTGCTAGTAATATTGACAGGGGCTATTATAGCAATCAGCCCCAGCATTTT
CSASNIDRGYYSNQPQHF
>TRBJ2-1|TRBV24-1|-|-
TGTGCCACCAGGGCACAGTCATCAGATGAGCAGTTCTTC
CATRAQSSDEQFF
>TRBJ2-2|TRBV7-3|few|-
TGTGCCAGCAGCCCACAGGGTTTCACCGGGGAGCTGTTTTTT
CASSPQGFTGELFF
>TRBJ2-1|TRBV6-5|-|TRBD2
TGTGCCAGCAGTACCGGGACTAGCGTCTACAATGAGCAGTTCTTC
CASSTGTSVYNEQFF
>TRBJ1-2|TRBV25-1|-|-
TGTGCCAGCAGTGAAATGAGGGTGGGCGGCTACACCTTC
CASSEMRVGGYTF
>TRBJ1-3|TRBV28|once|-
TGTGCCAGCAGTTTCCGGGGGGGAACTGGAAACACCATATATTTT
CASSFRGGTGNTIYF
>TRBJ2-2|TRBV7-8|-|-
TGTGCCAGCAGCTTAAGAAGGGGCCCGAACACCGGGGAGCTGTTTTTT
CASSLRRGPNTGELFF
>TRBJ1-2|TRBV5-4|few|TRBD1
TGTGCCAGCAGCCTGGACAGGGTAGTAGGGTCTACACCGGGGACCTTC
CASSLDRVVGSTPGTF
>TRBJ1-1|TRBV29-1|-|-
TGCAGCGCACGGGACACTGAAGCTTTCTTT
CSARDTEAFF
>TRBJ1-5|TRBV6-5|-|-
TGTGCCAGCAGTTATAACCAGGATAGCAATCAGCCCCAGCATTTT
CASSYNQDSNQPQHF
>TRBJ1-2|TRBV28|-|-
TGTGCCAGCAGTTTTTTTGGAGTTGGGGGGGCCAATGGCTACACCTTC
CASSFFGVGGANGYTF
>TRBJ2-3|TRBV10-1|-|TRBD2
TGCGCCAGCAGGGCACTAGCGGGTCAAAGCACAGATACGCAGTATTTT
CASRALAGQSTDTQYF
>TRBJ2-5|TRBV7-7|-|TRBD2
TGTGCTAGCAGCTCCGGGGGGCAAGAGACCCAGTACTTC
CASSSGGQETQYF
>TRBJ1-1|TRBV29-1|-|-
TGCAGCGTTGACTTAGCCGGCACTGAAGCTTTCTTT
CSVDLAGTEAFF